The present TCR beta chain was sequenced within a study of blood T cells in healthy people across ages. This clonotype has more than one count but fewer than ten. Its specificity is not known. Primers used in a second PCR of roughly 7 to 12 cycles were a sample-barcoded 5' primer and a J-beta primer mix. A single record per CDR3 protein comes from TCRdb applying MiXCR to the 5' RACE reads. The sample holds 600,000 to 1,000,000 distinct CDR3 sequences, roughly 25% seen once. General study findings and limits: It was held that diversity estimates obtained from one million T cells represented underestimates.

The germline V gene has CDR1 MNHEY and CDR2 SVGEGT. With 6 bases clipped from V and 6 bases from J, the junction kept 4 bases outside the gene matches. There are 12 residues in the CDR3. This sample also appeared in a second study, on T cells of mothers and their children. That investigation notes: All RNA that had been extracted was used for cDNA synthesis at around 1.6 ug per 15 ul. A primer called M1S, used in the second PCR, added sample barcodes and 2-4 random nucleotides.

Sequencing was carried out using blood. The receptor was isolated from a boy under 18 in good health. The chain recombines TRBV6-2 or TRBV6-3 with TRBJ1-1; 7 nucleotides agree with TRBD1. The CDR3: CASRTGWPEAFF. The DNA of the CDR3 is TGTGCCAGCAGGACAGGGTGGCCTGAAGCTTTCTTT.